These T cell receptor beta chains were read from a single sample in a study of blood T cells in healthy people across ages. One entry per CDR3 protein results from TCRdb running MiXCR on the 5' RACE reads. The table lists approximately 900,000 distinct CDR3 sequences, about 28% of them singletons, with roughly 10% in the top ten. These data are also associated with another study on T cells of mothers and their children.

The sample comprised blood. All receptors derive from a middle-aged woman in good health. Both conserved end residues are trimmed from each CDR3. Part of the rows lack a size; the others show once, few, many or a class for expanded clones.

j_gene: TRBJ2-1; abundance: few; v_gene: TRBV3-1; CDR3aa: ASSPRLSSYNEQF
j_gene: TRBJ1-4; abundance: few; v_gene: TRBV7-2; CDR3aa: ASSLGVAEKLF
j_gene: TRBJ2-1; abundance: NA; v_gene: TRBV9; CDR3aa: ASSVARRSSYNEQF
j_gene: TRBJ1-3; abundance: NA; v_gene: TRBV20-1; CDR3aa: SARPQAPVASGNTIY
j_gene: TRBJ2-1; abundance: NA; v_gene: TRBV4-1; CDR3aa: ASSRDAGPENEQF
j_gene: TRBJ2-5; abundance: many; v_gene: TRBV5-1; CDR3aa: ASSREQGGETQY
j_gene: TRBJ2-3; abundance: NA; v_gene: TRBV5-6; CDR3aa: ASSLARDRAQDTQY
j_gene: TRBJ1-2; abundance: NA; v_gene: TRBV18; CDR3aa: ASSAQKSYGYT
j_gene: TRBJ2-7; abundance: few; v_gene: TRBV4-1; CDR3aa: ASSRPDSIYEQY
j_gene: TRBJ2-3; abundance: NA; v_gene: TRBV11-2; CDR3aa: ASSLGGYAGTDTQY
j_gene: TRBJ1-1; abundance: NA; v_gene: TRBV6-6; CDR3aa: ASSYVRGGEAF
j_gene: TRBJ2-5; abundance: NA; v_gene: TRBV7-2; CDR3aa: ASSSPDLYQETQY
j_gene: TRBJ2-3; abundance: many; v_gene: TRBV5-1; CDR3aa: ASSLGLAGGSTDTQY
j_gene: TRBJ1-1; abundance: NA; v_gene: TRBV7-8; CDR3aa: ASSLKSLHRGWRNTEAF
j_gene: TRBJ2-5; abundance: NA; v_gene: TRBV20-1; CDR3aa: SARTGYQGETQY
j_gene: TRBJ1-6; abundance: NA; v_gene: TRBV18; CDR3aa: ASSPVSRKGGSPLH
j_gene: TRBJ1-5; abundance: NA; v_gene: TRBV7-2; CDR3aa: ASSLYEGSNQPQH
j_gene: TRBJ2-3; abundance: NA; v_gene: TRBV7-2; CDR3aa: ASSLEGTGPDMQY
j_gene: TRBJ1-5; abundance: few; v_gene: TRBV2; CDR3aa: ASREGQGYQPQH
j_gene: TRBJ2-5; abundance: many; v_gene: TRBV7-9; CDR3aa: ASSLFWGQETQY
j_gene: NA; abundance: NA; v_gene: TRBV4-1; CDR3aa: ASSPLGGEENEQY
j_gene: TRBJ2-1; abundance: NA; v_gene: TRBV21-1; CDR3aa: ASSEGGRATYNEQF
j_gene: TRBJ2-2; abundance: NA; v_gene: TRBV12-3/TRBV12-4; CDR3aa: ASTHGGRGTGELF
j_gene: TRBJ2-3; abundance: few; v_gene: TRBV7-9; CDR3aa: ASSFPPLAGGPSTDTQY
j_gene: TRBJ1-4; abundance: few; v_gene: TRBV30; CDR3aa: AWSRQGAREKLF
j_gene: TRBJ2-7; abundance: many; v_gene: TRBV29-1; CDR3aa: SAEGDRSDEQY
j_gene: NA; abundance: NA; v_gene: TRBV6-1; CDR3aa: ASSAGQHPAEQY
j_gene: TRBJ2-7; abundance: NA; v_gene: TRBV20-1; CDR3aa: SARDQERGFYEQY
j_gene: TRBJ1-6; abundance: few; v_gene: TRBV5-1; CDR3aa: ASSPTGVEPLH
j_gene: TRBJ1-2; abundance: few; v_gene: TRBV12-3/TRBV12-4; CDR3aa: ASTAQGAGGYT